This T cell receptor (beta chain) was sequenced for a study of blood T cells in healthy people across ages. It was with a sample-barcoded 5' primer and a J-beta primer mix that a second PCR of roughly 7 to 12 cycles was run. Each CDR3 protein is one row after TCRdb ran MiXCR on the 5' RACE reads. The sample comprises around 800,000 distinct CDR3 sequences, around 43% of which are singletons, and about a fifth rests with the top ten. V was shortened by 1 base and J by 5 bases, with 9 bases between the two germline ends. CDR1 is SGHTA, CDR2 FQGNSA, per germline. The CDR3 totals 14 residues. Per sample, a minimum of 6 million PBMCs were isolated.

The sequenced material came from blood. The receptor's source is a man aged 60 to 75 in good health. This sequence joins TRBV7-2 and TRBJ2-1; D is ambiguous. CDR3 sequence reads: CASSLGWMNNEQFF. The CDR3 DNA sequence: TGTGCCAGCAGCTTAGGGTGGATGAACAATGAGCAGTTCTTC.